The source of this T cell receptor (beta chain) is a study of T cell repertoires in cytomegalovirus infection. Whole-study context: Carrying CMV and the relevant HLA type showed in public TCR beta signatures. Study-wide results and limits: In two of eight donors, the top clonotype was HLA-C-restricted CMV-specific.

About this clonotype itself: Its antigen is still unknown. Because it lacks the conserved phenylalanine or tryptophan at the end, this CDR3 is likely a read error.

The CDR3 runs 18 residues. Trimming cost V 1 base and J 0 bases; bases outside gene matches: 8. Germline assignment: CDR1 SGHVS and CDR2 FNYEAQ. MiXCR, run by TCRdb on the reads, gives a single entry per CDR3 protein. This table has roughly 280,000 distinct CDR3 sequences, roughly an eighth appearing once. Sequencing was done on a sample of PBMCs. The TCR originated in a human donor in good health (CMV status not recorded). Some clones in this sample may be carry-over from other donors' samples. The chain uses TRBV7-6 and TRBJ2-1; TRBD2 matches at 8 bases. CDR3 in amino acids: CASSLVATSVSSYNEQFL. The CDR3 DNA reads as TGTGCCAGCAGCTTAGTGGCGACTAGCGTCAGCTCCTACAATGAGCAGTTCTTA.